This entry lists 9 T cell receptor beta chains sequenced from one sample in a study of blood T cell repertoires in COVID-19. TCRdb keeps only in-frame clones here, not all; method: immunoSEQ multiplex PCR. Of about 78,000 clones detected, 86% appear once; the ten largest clones hold 4.5% to 6%. The sample comprised peripheral blood. Receptors were obtained from a man aged 50-59 years with active or convalescent COVID-19.

This chain uses TRBV19 with TRBJ1-1; TRBD1 might be the D (5 bases). The germline V gene encodes CDR1 LNHDA and CDR2 SQIVND (reference sequence). The CDR3 consists of 17 residues. The germline V and J ends were trimmed by 4 bases and 0 bases, with 18 bases remaining between them. The DNA of the CDR3 is TGTGCCAGTAGTAGTCAGGTAGGGTCAGGGATGAACACTGAAGCTTTCTTT. This encodes CASSSQVGSGMNTEAFF.

This clone appeared a single time. The V gene is TRBV5-5, the J gene TRBJ1-2, with 10 bases that match TRBD1. Trimming at V came to 5 bases and at J to 7 bases, leaving 11 bases not matched to a gene. Germline-derived CDR1 and CDR2 are SGHKS and YYEKEE (reference sequence). There are 15 residues in the CDR3. The CDR3 sequence is CASSRDRGTGSGYTF. The DNA of the CDR3 is TGTGCCAGCAGTCGGGACAGGGGAACGGGAAGTGGCTACACCTTC.

For the CDR3, the DNA is TGTGCCAGCAGCGTATTCACTAGCGGGGGGGCGAACACCGGGGAGCTGTTTTTT. It encodes CASSVFTSGGANTGELFF. The chain carries TRBV9 and TRBJ2-2, with 13 bases lining up with TRBD2. With V trimmed by 1 base and J by 0 bases, 3 bases remained unmatched. Germline CDR1 and CDR2: SGDLS and YYNGEE. The CDR3 covers 18 residues.

DNA for the CDR3: TGTGCCAGCAGCGTCTCCGGGACAGGGGGGGCCGGGGAGCTGTTTTTT. Translating it yields CASSVSGTGGAGELFF. The gene calls are TRBV9 and TRBJ2-2; 11 bases align to TRBD1. Unmatched junction bases numbered 6, after V lost 2 bases and J lost 6 bases. Germline V CDR1 and CDR2: SGDLS, YYNGEE. CDR3 length: 16 amino acids.

This rearrangement joins TRBV11-2 to TRBJ2-7, with TRBD1 as a possible D gene (5 bases). V was shortened by 0 bases and J by 6 bases, with 15 bases between the two germline ends. CDR3 length: 15 residues. CDR1 and CDR2 (germline): SGHAT, FQNNGV. CDR3 protein: CASSLEWGNSGEQYF. In nucleotides, the CDR3 is TGTGCCAGCAGCTTAGAATGGGGCAACTCGGGCGAGCAGTACTTC.

The J gene is TRBJ2-1, the V gene TRBV5-1, with 9 positions matching TRBD1. CDR1 is SGHRS, CDR2 YFSETQ, per germline. The junction had 6 bases not matched to a gene; V was cut back by 5 bases and J by 12 bases. This CDR3 has 12 residues. For the CDR3, the DNA is TGCGCCAGCAGAGTGGAACAGGGGGCGCAGTTCTTC. Translating it yields CASRVEQGAQFF. The full variable domain, rest sourced from reference TRBV5-1 and TRBJ2-1, is KAGVTQTPRYLIKTRGQQVTLSCSPISGHRSVSWYQQTPGQGLQFLFEYFSETQRNKGNFPGRFSGRQFSNSRSEMNVSTLELGDSALYLCASRVEQGAQFFGPGTRLTVL.

V gene TRBV9 combines with J gene TRBJ2-5; D is ambiguous. The germline gives CDR1 SGDLS, CDR2 YYNGEE. This CDR3 region has 14 residues. V lost 0 bases to trimming and J lost 1 base, with 7 bases between them. In nucleotides, the CDR3 is TGTGCCAGCAGCGTAGTATCCAGCCAAGAGACCCAGTACTTC. It codes for CASSVVSSQETQYF.

J is TRBJ2-5 and V is TRBV7-2; 11 bases are shared with TRBD2. The germline CDR1 and CDR2 sequences are SGHTA and FQGNSA. The V and J ends lost 4 bases and 4 bases, in that order; junction bases with no gene match: 5. The CDR3 loop spans 15 amino acids. The CDR3 DNA sequence: TGTGCCAGCAGCTACGTAGCGGGGGGGCGAGAGACCCAGTACTTC. It encodes CASSYVAGGRETQYF.

The chain employs TRBV5-4 and TRBJ2-2; a weak D match, TRBD1 (6 bases). In germline, CDR1 is SGHNT, CDR2 YYREEE (reference sequence). CDR3 length: 15 residues. Between the trimmed V and J ends, which lost 3 bases and 1 base, there was a span of 10 bases. CDR3 residues: CASSSGTLNTGELFF. The CDR3 DNA reads TGTGCCAGCAGCTCCGGGACATTGAACACCGGGGAGCTGTTTTTT.